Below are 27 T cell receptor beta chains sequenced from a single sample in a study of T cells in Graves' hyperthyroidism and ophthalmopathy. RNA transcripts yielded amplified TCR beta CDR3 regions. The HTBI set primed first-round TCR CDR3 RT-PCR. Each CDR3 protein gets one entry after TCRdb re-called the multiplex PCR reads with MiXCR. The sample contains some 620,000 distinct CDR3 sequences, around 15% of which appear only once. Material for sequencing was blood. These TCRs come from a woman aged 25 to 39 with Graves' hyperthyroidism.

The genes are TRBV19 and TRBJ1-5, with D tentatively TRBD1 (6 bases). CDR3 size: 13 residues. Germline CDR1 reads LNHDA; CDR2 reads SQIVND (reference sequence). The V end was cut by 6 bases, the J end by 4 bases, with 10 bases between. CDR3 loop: CASRGQPNQPQHF. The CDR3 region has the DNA TGTGCCAGTAGAGGACAGCCAAATCAGCCCCAGCATTTT.

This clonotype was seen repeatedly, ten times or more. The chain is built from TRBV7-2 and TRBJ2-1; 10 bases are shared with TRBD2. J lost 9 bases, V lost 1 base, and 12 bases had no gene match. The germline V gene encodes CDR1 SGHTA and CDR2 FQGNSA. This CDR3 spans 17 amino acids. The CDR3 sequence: CASSLEGPAGGPGEQFF. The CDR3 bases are TGTGCCAGCAGCTTAGAAGGGCCAGCGGGAGGGCCAGGTGAGCAGTTCTTC.

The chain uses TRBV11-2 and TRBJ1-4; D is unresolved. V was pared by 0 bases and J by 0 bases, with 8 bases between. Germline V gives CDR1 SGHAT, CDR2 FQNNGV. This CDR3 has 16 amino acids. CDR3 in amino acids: CASSLDSWATNEKLFF. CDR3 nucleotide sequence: TGTGCCAGCAGCTTAGATAGCTGGGCAACTAATGAAAAACTGTTTTTT.

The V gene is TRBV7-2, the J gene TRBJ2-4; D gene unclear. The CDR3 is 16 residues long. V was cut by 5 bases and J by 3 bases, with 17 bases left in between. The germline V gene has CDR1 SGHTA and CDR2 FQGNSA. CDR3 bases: TGTGCCAGCAGCCCTGACACCTCTTGGGGCAAAAACATTCAGTACTTC. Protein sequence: CASSPDTSWGKNIQYF.

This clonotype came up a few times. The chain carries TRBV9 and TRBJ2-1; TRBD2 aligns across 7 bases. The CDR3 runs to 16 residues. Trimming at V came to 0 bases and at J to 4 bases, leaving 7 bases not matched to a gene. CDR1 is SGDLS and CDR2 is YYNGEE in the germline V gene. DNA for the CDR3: TGTGCCAGCAGCGTAGAACTGTGGGAGGGGTACAATGAGCAGTTCTTC. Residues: CASSVELWEGYNEQFF. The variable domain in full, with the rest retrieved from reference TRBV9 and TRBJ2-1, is DSGVTQTPKHLITATGQRVTLRCSPRSGDLSVYWYQQSLDQGLQFLIQYYNGEERAKGNILERFSAQQFPDLHSELNLSSLELGDSALYFCASSVELWEGYNEQFFGPGTRLTVL.

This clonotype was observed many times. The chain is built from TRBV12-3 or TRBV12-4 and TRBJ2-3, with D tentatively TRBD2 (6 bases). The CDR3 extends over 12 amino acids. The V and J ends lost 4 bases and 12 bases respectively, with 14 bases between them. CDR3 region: CASSSDWGVQYF. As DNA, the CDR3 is TGTGCCAGCAGTTCCGACTGGGGGGTTCAGTATTTT.

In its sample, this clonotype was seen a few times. This CDR3 reads CSAPGLAATQETQYF. DNA of the CDR3: TGCAGTGCCCCAGGGCTAGCGGCCACTCAAGAGACCCAGTACTTC. The rearrangement uses TRBV20-1 and TRBJ2-5, with TRBD2 matching 7 bases. Germline-derived CDR1 and CDR2 are DFQATT and SNEGSKA (reference sequence). Germline trimming cut 6 bases from V and 2 bases from J; bases unmatched to any gene: 12. The CDR3 extends over 15 amino acids.

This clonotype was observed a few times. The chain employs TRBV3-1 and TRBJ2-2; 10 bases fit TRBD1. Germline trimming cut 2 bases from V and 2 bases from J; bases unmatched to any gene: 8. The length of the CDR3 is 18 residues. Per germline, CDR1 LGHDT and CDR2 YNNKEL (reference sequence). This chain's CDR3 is CASSQPTWTGGNTGELFF. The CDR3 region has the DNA TGTGCCAGCAGCCAACCTACTTGGACAGGGGGTAACACCGGGGAGCTGTTTTTT.

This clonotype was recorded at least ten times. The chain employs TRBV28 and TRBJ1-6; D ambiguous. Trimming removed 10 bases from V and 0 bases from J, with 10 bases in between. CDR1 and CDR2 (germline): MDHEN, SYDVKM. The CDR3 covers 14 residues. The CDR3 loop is CAIGRSSYNSPLHF. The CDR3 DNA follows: TGTGCCATCGGACGGAGCTCCTATAATTCACCCCTCCACTTT.

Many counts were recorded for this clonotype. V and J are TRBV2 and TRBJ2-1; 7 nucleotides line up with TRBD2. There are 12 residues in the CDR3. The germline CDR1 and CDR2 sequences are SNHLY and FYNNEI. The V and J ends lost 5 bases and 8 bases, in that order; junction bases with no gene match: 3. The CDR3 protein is CASSKTSYEQFF. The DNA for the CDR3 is TGTGCCAGCAGTAAGACTAGCTATGAGCAGTTCTTC. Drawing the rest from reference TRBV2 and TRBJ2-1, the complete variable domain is EPEVTQTPSHQVTQMGQEVILRCVPISNHLYFYWYRQILGQKVEFLVSFYNNEISEKSEIFDDQFSVERPDGSNFTLKIRSTKLEDSAMYFCASSKTSYEQFFGPGTRLTVL.

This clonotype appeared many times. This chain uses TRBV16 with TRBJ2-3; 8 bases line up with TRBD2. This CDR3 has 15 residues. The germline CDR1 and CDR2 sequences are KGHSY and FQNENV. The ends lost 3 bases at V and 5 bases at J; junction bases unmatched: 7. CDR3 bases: TGTGCCAGCAGCCACCAGCGGGAGTGGCGAGATACGCAGTATTTT. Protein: CASSHQREWRDTQYF.

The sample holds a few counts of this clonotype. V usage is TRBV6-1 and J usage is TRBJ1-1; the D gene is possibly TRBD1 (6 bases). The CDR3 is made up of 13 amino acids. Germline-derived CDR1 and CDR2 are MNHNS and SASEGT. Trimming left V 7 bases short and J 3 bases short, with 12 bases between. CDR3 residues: CASTGQRDTEAFF. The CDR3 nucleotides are TGTGCCAGCACTGGACAGAGGGACACTGAAGCTTTCTTT.

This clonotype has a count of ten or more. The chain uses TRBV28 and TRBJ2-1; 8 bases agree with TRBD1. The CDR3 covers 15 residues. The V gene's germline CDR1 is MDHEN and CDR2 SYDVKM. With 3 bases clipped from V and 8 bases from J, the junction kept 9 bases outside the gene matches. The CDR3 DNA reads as TGTGCCAGCAGTTTTATGGGCAGGGGGCTCGATGAGCAGTTCTTC. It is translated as CASSFMGRGLDEQFF. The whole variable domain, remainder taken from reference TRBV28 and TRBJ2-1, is DVKVTQSSRYLVKRTGEKVFLECVQDMDHENMFWYRQDPGLGLRLIYFSYDVKMKEKGDIPEGYSVSREKKERFSLILESASTNQTSMYLCASSFMGRGLDEQFFGPGTRLTVL.

CDR3 coding DNA: TGTGCCAGCAGTTCAGGACGTCCCGGGGAGTATTTT. Amino acids: CASSSGRPGEYF. The J gene is TRBJ2-3, the V gene TRBV28; D perhaps matches TRBD2 (5 bases). Trimming cost V 4 bases and J 13 bases, with 15 bases left between them. The length of the CDR3 is 12 residues. Germline V lookup: CDR1 MDHEN, CDR2 SYDVKM.

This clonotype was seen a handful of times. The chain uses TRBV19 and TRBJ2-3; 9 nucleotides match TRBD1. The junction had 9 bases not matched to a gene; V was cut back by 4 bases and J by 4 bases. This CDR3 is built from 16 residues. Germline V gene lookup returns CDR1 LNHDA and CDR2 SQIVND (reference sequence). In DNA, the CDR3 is TGTGCCAGTAGTACAAGACCGGGACAGGGTTCAGATACGCAGTATTTT. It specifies CASSTRPGQGSDTQYF.

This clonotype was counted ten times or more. Written as DNA, the CDR3 is TGTGCCAGCAGCTTGGGGACAGGGTTTTCCGAGCAGTACTTC. It yields the protein CASSLGTGFSEQYF. This sequence joins TRBV7-3 and TRBJ2-7; 9 nucleotides match TRBD1. V lost 3 bases, J lost 6 bases, and 6 bases stayed unmatched. The germline gives CDR1 SGHTA, CDR2 FQGTGA. The CDR3 loop spans 14 amino acids.

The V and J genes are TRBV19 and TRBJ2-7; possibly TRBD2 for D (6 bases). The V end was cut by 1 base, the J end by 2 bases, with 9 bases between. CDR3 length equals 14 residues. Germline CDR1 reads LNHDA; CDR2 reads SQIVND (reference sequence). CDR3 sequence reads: CASSIAGGTYEQYF. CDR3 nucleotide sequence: TGTGCCAGTAGTATAGCGGGCGGGACCTACGAGCAGTACTTC. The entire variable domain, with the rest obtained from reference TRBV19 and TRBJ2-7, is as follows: DGGITQSPKYLFRKEGQNVTLSCEQNLNHDAMYWYRQDPGQGLRLIYYSQIVNDFQKGDIAEGYSVSREKKESFPLTVTSAQKNPTAFYLCASSIAGGTYEQYFGPGTRLTVT.

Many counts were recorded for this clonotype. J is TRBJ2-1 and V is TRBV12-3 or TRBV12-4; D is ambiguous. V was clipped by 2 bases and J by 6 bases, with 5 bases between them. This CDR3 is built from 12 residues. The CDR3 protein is CASSLQLNEQFF. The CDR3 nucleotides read TGTGCCAGCAGTTTACAGCTCAATGAGCAGTTCTTC.

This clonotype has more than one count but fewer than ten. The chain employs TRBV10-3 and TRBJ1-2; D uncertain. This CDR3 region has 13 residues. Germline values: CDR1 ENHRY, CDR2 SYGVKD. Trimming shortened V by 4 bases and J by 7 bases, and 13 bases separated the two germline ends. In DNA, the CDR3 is TGTGCCATCAGTGGCTTAGTGACGAGTGGCTACACCTTC. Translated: CAISGLVTSGYTF.

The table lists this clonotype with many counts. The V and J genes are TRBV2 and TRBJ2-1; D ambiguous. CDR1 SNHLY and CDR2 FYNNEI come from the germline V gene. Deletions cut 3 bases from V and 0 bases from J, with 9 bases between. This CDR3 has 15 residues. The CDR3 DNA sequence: TGTGCCAGCAGTGATGGACGGAGCTCCTACAATGAGCAGTTCTTC. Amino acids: CASSDGRSSYNEQFF.

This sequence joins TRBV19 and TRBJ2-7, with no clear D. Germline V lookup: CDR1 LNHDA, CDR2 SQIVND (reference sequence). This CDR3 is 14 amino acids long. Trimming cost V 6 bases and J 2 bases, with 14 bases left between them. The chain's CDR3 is CASRGDGGAYEQYF. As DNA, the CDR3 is TGTGCCAGTAGGGGTGACGGTGGTGCCTACGAGCAGTACTTC.

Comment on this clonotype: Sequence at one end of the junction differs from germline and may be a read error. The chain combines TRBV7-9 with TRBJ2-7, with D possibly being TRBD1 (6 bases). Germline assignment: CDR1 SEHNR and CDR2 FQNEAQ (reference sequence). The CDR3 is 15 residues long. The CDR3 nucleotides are TGTGCCAGCAGGCCGGTCCCTGGGGGCTTCTACGAGCACTACTTC. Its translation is CASRPVPGGFYEHYF.

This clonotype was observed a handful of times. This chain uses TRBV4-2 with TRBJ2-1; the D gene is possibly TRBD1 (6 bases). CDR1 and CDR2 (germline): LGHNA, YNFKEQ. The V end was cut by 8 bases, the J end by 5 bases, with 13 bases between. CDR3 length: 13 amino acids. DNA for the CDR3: TGTGCCAGCTCGAAGGGGGAACACAATGAGCAGTTCTTC. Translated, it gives CASSKGEHNEQFF.

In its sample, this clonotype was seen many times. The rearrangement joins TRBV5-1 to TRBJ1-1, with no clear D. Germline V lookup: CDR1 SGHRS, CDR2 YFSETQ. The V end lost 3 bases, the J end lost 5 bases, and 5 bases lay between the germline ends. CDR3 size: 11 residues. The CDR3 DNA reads TGCGCCAGCAGCTCCCCAACTGAAGCTTTCTTT. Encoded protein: CASSSPTEAFF.

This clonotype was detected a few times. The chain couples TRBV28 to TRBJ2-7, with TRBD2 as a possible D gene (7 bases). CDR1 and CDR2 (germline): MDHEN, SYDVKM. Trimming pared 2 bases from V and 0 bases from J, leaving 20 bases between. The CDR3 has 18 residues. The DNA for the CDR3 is TGTGCCAGCAGTTTAAGGGGCTTAGGGGCGGGGGCCTCCTACGAGCAGTACTTC. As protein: CASSLRGLGAGASYEQYF.

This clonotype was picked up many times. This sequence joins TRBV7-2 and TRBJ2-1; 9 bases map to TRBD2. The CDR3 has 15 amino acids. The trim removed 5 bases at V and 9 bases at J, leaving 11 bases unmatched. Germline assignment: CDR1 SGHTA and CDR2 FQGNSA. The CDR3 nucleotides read TGTGCCAGCAGCCGGGCGGGAGGGCCCTCCGTTGAGCAGTTCTTC. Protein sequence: CASSRAGGPSVEQFF.

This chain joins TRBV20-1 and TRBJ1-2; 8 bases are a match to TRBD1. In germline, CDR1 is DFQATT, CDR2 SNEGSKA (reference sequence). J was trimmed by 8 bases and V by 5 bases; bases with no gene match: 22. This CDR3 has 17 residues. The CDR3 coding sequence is TGCAGTGCTTTCGTAGGACCGACAGGGGATAGCCTTTGGGGCTACACCTTC. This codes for CSAFVGPTGDSLWGYTF.